These T cell receptor beta chains were read from a single sample in a study of technical replicates of blood from a handful of donors. This table comes from immunoSEQ multiplex PCR, and its TCRdb copy is limited to in-frame clones, with some not included. The sample has more than 65,000 clones; 97% are singletons. Sequenced input: T cells isolated from PBMCs. Receptors originate from a human donor in good health. Both conserved end residues are part of each CDR3. The order of the fields is D gene, J gene, clone size, V gene, CDR3 DNA, CDR3 protein. D genes are given only for firm matches. The size field is filled for only some rows; it gives once, few, many or a size class.

D gene: .
J gene: TRBJ1-1
clone size: .
V gene: TRBV6-5
CDR3 DNA: TGTGCCAGCAGCCCCAGGGGCGTTATGAACACTGAAGCTTTCTTT
CDR3 protein: CASSPRGVMNTEAFF

D gene: .
J gene: TRBJ2-1
clone size: .
V gene: TRBV19
CDR3 DNA: TGTGCCAGTAGACTAGACGGCTACAATGAGCAGTTCTTC
CDR3 protein: CASRLDGYNEQFF

D gene: .
J gene: TRBJ1-5
clone size: .
V gene: TRBV27
CDR3 DNA: TGTGCCAGCAGTCCACTACAGGGATTGAATCAGCCCCAGCATTTT
CDR3 protein: CASSPLQGLNQPQHF

D gene: .
J gene: TRBJ2-7
clone size: .
V gene: TRBV7-9
CDR3 DNA: TGTGCCAGCAGCACGAGCTCCTACGAGCAGTACTTC
CDR3 protein: CASSTSSYEQYF

D gene: TRBD1
J gene: TRBJ1-2
clone size: .
V gene: TRBV28
CDR3 DNA: TGTGCCAGCAAAGGGACAGATTATAACTATGGCTACACCTTC
CDR3 protein: CASKGTDYNYGYTF

D gene: TRBD1
J gene: TRBJ2-5
clone size: .
V gene: TRBV18
CDR3 DNA: TGTGCCAGCTCACCATACGGACAGGGGGGGGAGACCCAGTACTTC
CDR3 protein: CASSPYGQGGETQYF

D gene: TRBD2
J gene: TRBJ2-1
clone size: .
V gene: TRBV7-9
CDR3 DNA: TGTGCCAGCAGCTTAGTAGCGGGAGCCAGTGAGCAGTTCTTC
CDR3 protein: CASSLVAGASEQFF

D gene: TRBD1
J gene: TRBJ1-1
clone size: .
V gene: TRBV27
CDR3 DNA: TGTGCCAGCTGGTCAGGGGGGACTGAAGCTTTCTTT
CDR3 protein: CASWSGGTEAFF

D gene: .
J gene: TRBJ2-1
clone size: .
V gene: TRBV7-9
CDR3 DNA: TGTGCCAGCAGCTCCGGACACCCTGAACAGGAGCAGTTCTTC
CDR3 protein: CASSSGHPEQEQFF

D gene: .
J gene: TRBJ1-5
clone size: .
V gene: TRBV28
CDR3 DNA: TGTGCCAGCAGTTTAGGGGCAGGTCAGCCCCAGCATTTT
CDR3 protein: CASSLGAGQPQHF

D gene: TRBD1
J gene: TRBJ2-5
clone size: .
V gene: TRBV28
CDR3 DNA: TGTGCCAGCAGTTCGGCAGGGGGCGCGGAGACCCAGTACTTC
CDR3 protein: CASSSAGGAETQYF

D gene: .
J gene: TRBJ1-1
clone size: .
V gene: TRBV7-7
CDR3 DNA: TGTGCTAGCAGCTTAGACAGTAACACTGAAGCTTTCTTT
CDR3 protein: CASSLDSNTEAFF

D gene: TRBD1
J gene: TRBJ2-7
clone size: .
V gene: TRBV2
CDR3 DNA: TGTGCCAGCAAGGAGGGGACAGGGATCTACGAGCAGTACTTC
CDR3 protein: CASKEGTGIYEQYF

D gene: TRBD1
J gene: TRBJ1-5
clone size: .
V gene: TRBV27
CDR3 DNA: TGTGCCAGCAGCGCCTACTTACAGGGGAGCAATCAGCCCCAGCATTTT
CDR3 protein: CASSAYLQGSNQPQHF

D gene: .
J gene: TRBJ1-1
clone size: once
V gene: TRBV10-3
CDR3 DNA: TGTGCCATCAGTGCTCAGGACTCGAACACTGAAGCTTTCTTT
CDR3 protein: CAISAQDSNTEAFF

D gene: .
J gene: TRBJ2-1
clone size: .
V gene: TRBV27
CDR3 DNA: TGTGCCAGCAGTTTCTTGCGGGTTAACAATGAGCAGTTCTTC
CDR3 protein: CASSFLRVNNEQFF

D gene: TRBD2
J gene: TRBJ2-1
clone size: once
V gene: TRBV6-1
CDR3 DNA: TGTGCCAGCACCCAACTAGCGGGAGCAGTCAATGAGCAGTTCTTC
CDR3 protein: CASTQLAGAVNEQFF

D gene: .
J gene: TRBJ1-1
clone size: .
V gene: TRBV27
CDR3 DNA: TGTGCCAGCAGTTTAGGGGCGATCACTGAAGCTTTCTTT
CDR3 protein: CASSLGAITEAFF

D gene: TRBD2
J gene: TRBJ2-7
clone size: .
V gene: TRBV19
CDR3 DNA: TGTGCCAGTAGTAGGGAGCGGGAGACCTCCTACGAGCAGTACTTC
CDR3 protein: CASSRERETSYEQYF

D gene: .
J gene: TRBJ2-1
clone size: once
V gene: TRBV10-3
CDR3 DNA: TGTGCCACCAGTTACTCCAATGAGCAGTTCTTC
CDR3 protein: CATSYSNEQFF

D gene: TRBD2
J gene: TRBJ2-1
clone size: .
V gene: TRBV7-7
CDR3 DNA: TGTGCCAGCAGCTTAACCACTAGCGGGAGTCTAAATGAGCAGTTCTTC
CDR3 protein: CASSLTTSGSLNEQFF

D gene: .
J gene: TRBJ2-7
clone size: .
V gene: TRBV6-1
CDR3 DNA: TGTGCCAGCAGTGAAGGACAGTTTTCCTACGAGCAGTACTTC
CDR3 protein: CASSEGQFSYEQYF